Only one count was recorded for the clone carrying this TCR beta chain. The sample comes from a study of blood T cell repertoires in COVID-19. Sequencing used immunoSEQ multiplex PCR; TCRdb keeps in-frame clones, though not all of them. The repertoire includes about 68,000 clones, 84% of them detected once, and about 10% sits in the top ten. V was clipped by 5 bases and J by 2 bases; unmatched bases: 3. The CDR3 covers 14 residues. The V gene's germline CDR1 is SNHLY and CDR2 FYNNEI. Sequenced input: peripheral blood. The V and J genes are TRBV2 and TRBJ2-1; 7 bases align to TRBD2. The origin of this receptor is a man in his fifties or sixties with active COVID-19. The CDR3 nucleotides read TGTGCCAGCAGTCCCGGGACTACCTACAATGAGCAGTTCTTC. Its protein is CASSPGTTYNEQFF.